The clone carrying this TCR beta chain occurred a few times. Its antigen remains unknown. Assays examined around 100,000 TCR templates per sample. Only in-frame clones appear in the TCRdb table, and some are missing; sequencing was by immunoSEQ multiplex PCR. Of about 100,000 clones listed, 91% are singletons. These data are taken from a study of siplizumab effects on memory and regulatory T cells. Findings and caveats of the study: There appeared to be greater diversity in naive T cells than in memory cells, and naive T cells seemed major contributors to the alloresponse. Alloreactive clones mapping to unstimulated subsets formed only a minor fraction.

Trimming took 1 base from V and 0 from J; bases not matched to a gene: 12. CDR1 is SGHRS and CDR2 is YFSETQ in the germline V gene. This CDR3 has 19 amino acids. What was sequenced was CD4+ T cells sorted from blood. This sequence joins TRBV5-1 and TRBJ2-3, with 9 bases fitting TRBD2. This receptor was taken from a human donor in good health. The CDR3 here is CASSLSSGDARSSTDTQYF. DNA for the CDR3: TGCGCCAGCAGCTTGTCTAGCGGGGACGCAAGATCTAGCACAGATACGCAGTATTTT.